Below are 13 T cell receptor beta chains sequenced from a single sample in a study of cytomegalovirus exposure and HLA in healthy donors. TCRdb's table, derived via immunoSEQ multiplex PCR, lists solely in-frame clones and lacks some. This sample yields some 260,000 clones, of which 90% are seen a single time; approximately 3% belongs to the top ten. The sequenced material came from PBMCs. These receptors all come from a woman in her 30s in good health and CMV-seronegative.

The V gene is TRBV27, the J gene TRBJ2-1; D uncertain. Trimming pared 5 bases from V and 0 bases from J, leaving 11 bases between. The CDR3 length is 15 residues. Per germline, CDR1 MNHEY and CDR2 SMNVEV (reference sequence). The CDR3 spells CASSPYRSSYNEQFF. CDR3 DNA sequence: TGTGCCAGCAGTCCCTACCGGAGCTCCTACAATGAGCAGTTCTTC.

The chain employs TRBV4-3 and TRBJ2-2; D call uncertain. Germline CDR1 reads LGHNA; CDR2 reads YSLEER. Trimming removed 0 bases from V and 4 bases from J, with 9 bases in between. This CDR3 comprises 15 residues. The CDR3 DNA is TGCGCCAGCAGCCAAGAGACCCACAGCACCGGGGAGCTGTTTTTT. Residues: CASSQETHSTGELFF.

V gene TRBV7-3 combines with J gene TRBJ2-7, with D uncertain. This CDR3 region has 15 residues. Trimming stripped 3 bases from V and 3 bases from J, with 15 bases between. CDR1 SGHTA and CDR2 FQGTGA come from the germline V gene. The CDR3 here is CASSLEPDHGYEQYF. CDR3 bases: TGTGCCAGCAGCTTGGAGCCGGATCACGGCTACGAGCAGTACTTC.

This clone was counted only a few times. The V and J genes are TRBV7-2 and TRBJ2-3, with TRBD1 as a possible D gene (6 bases). The CDR3 is made up of 16 amino acids. Germline V CDR1 and CDR2: SGHTA, FQGNSA. V shed 0 bases and J shed 2 bases, with 12 bases lying between them. CDR3 in DNA: TGTGCCAGCAGCTTAGCGGGGGCAGGGACCACAGATACGCAGTATTTT. This encodes CASSLAGAGTTDTQYF.

The chain couples TRBV7-9 to TRBJ2-7, with unresolved D. The CDR3 spans 16 residues. V was cut by 5 bases and J by 0 bases, with 17 bases left in between. CDR1 is SEHNR and CDR2 is FQNEAQ in the germline V gene (reference sequence). DNA of the CDR3: TGTGCCAGCAGCCCCCCCGCCGGGCCCCGCTCCTACGAGCAGTACTTC. It codes for CASSPPAGPRSYEQYF.

This chain connects TRBV13 to TRBJ1-5; no firm D call. Germline CDR1 PRHDT, CDR2 FYEKMQ (reference sequence). This CDR3 spans 13 amino acids. V lost 5 bases, J lost 5 bases, and 10 bases lay in between. This chain's CDR3 is CASSHGAHQPQHF. Here the CDR3 DNA reads TGTGCCAGCAGCCACGGTGCCCATCAGCCCCAGCATTTT.

The chain employs TRBV19 and TRBJ2-7; TRBD2 might be the D (6 bases). The CDR3 contains 13 residues. V lost 3 bases to trimming and J lost 6 bases, with 12 bases between them. Germline lookup yields CDR1 LNHDA and CDR2 SQIVND (reference sequence). As DNA, the CDR3 is TGTGCCAGTAGTATGGTCCTGGGGGGCGAGCAGTACTTC. The encoded protein is CASSMVLGGEQYF.

The chain is built from TRBV28 and TRBJ2-7; 7 bases align to TRBD1. CDR3 length equals 13 residues. The ends lost 6 bases at V and 1 base at J; junction bases unmatched: 3. Germline CDR1 MDHEN, CDR2 SYDVKM. The CDR3 loop is CASRRQGSYEQYF. Written as DNA, the CDR3 is TGTGCCAGCAGAAGACAGGGTTCCTACGAGCAGTACTTC.

The gene calls are TRBV18 and TRBJ2-1, with D maybe TRBD2 (6 bases). Germline loops: CDR1 KGHSH, CDR2 LQKENI. The V gene lost 6 bases and the J gene lost 9 bases, with 24 bases spanning the gap. This CDR3 region has 16 residues. DNA of the CDR3: TGTGCCAGCTCTAACCAGGGTAGGACCGGGGGAACTGAGCAGTTCTTC. Translating it yields CASSNQGRTGGTEQFF.

This chain joins TRBV10-2 and TRBJ1-5; possibly TRBD1 for D (5 bases). The germline V gene has CDR1 WSHSY and CDR2 SAAADI. V lost 9 bases, J lost 5 bases, and 14 bases lay in between. The CDR3 runs 13 residues. The CDR3: CARSNRSYQPQHF. In DNA, the CDR3 is TGCGCCAGATCTAACAGGAGCTATCAGCCCCAGCATTTT.

V is TRBV27 and J is TRBJ1-5; D is unresolved. Germline V gives CDR1 MNHEY, CDR2 SMNVEV (reference sequence). V dropped 3 bases and J dropped 6 bases, with 3 bases sitting between them. This CDR3 has 11 residues. The CDR3 loop is CASSFGQPQHF. The CDR3 coding sequence is TGTGCCAGCAGTTTCGGTCAGCCCCAGCATTTT.

The chain recombines TRBV7-2 with TRBJ2-7; D gene ambiguous. The V gene's germline CDR1 is SGHTA and CDR2 FQGNSA. The CDR3 runs to 11 residues. V dropped 5 bases and J dropped 3 bases, with 5 bases sitting between them. The CDR3 spells CASSKNYEQYF. CDR3 sequence (DNA): TGTGCCAGCAGCAAAAACTACGAGCAGTACTTC. Full variable domain (missing parts from reference TRBV7-2 and TRBJ2-7): GAGVSQSPSNKVTEKGKDVELRCDPISGHTALYWYRQSLGQGLEFLIYFQGNSAPDKSGLPSDRFSAERTGGSVSTLTIQRTQQEDSAVYLCASSKNYEQYFGPGTRLTVT.

The chain joins TRBV9 to TRBJ2-3; possibly TRBD2 for D (6 bases). This CDR3 region has 15 residues. The germline CDR1 and CDR2 sequences are SGDLS and YYNGEE. V dropped 1 base and J dropped 4 bases, with 13 bases sitting between them. As DNA, the CDR3 is TGTGCCAGCAGCGTACGGGGGAATCGTGCAGATACGCAGTATTTT. Amino acids: CASSVRGNRADTQYF. Full variable domain (rest looked up from reference TRBV9 and TRBJ2-3): DSGVTQTPKHLITATGQRVTLRCSPRSGDLSVYWYQQSLDQGLQFLIQYYNGEERAKGNILERFSAQQFPDLHSELNLSSLELGDSALYFCASSVRGNRADTQYFGPGTRLTVL.